This TCR beta chain comes out of a study of metastatic and nonmetastatic thyroid tumors. Study outcomes and limitations: It was reportedly found that TCR beta diversity was significantly higher in malignant thyroid tumors than in benign nodules, a difference seen in both blood and tumor samples.

Per the original data handling: The study built a papillary thyroid cancer distant-metastasis classifier from CDR3 differences across clinicopathological groups. TCRdb re-processed the PCR reads through MiXCR. The V and J calls were not made by the authors but by TCRdb's processing. This table holds approximately 84,000 clones, about 15% found once. Trimming removed 0 bases from V and 3 bases from J, with 15 bases in between. This CDR3 contains 15 residues. The germline V gene has CDR1 DFQATT and CDR2 SNEGSKA (reference sequence). No treatment of any kind had been given to any patient before thyroid surgery. This clone was seen many times. Its target is unknown.

The sample comprised blood. The sequence was obtained from a female donor with papillary thyroid cancer or a benign thyroid nodule (not recorded which). Some clones in this sample may be carry-over from other donors' samples. The chain carries TRBV20-1 and TRBJ2-7; possible D gene TRBD1, 6 bases. This CDR3 reads CSARDFGTNIYEQYF. In DNA form, the CDR3 reads TGCAGTGCTAGAGATTTCGGGACAAATATCTACGAGCAGTACTTC.